This T cell receptor (beta chain) originates from a study of technical replicates of blood from a few donors (dated by TCRdb to 2016 to 2017). Notes on this clone: No antigen is known for it. No base quality values were provided; no much bigger clone lies one nucleotide off.

Library preparation used the immunoSEQ multiplex PCR assay. Not all clones reach the TCRdb copy of this immuneACCESS table, which keeps in-frame sequences only. Checked studies attribute under half of the gap to unresolved V genes and leave the rest unexplained. The sample table holds tens of thousands of clones, of which roughly 98% were seen once. Roughly 0.15% of the sample rests with the top ten. CDR1 MRHNA and CDR2 SNTAGT were looked up in the germline V gene. The CDR3 measures 13 amino acids from cysteine to phenylalanine. Only the CDR3 portion is preserved as DNA: 39 bases, with reading frame beginning at the first base. V lost 2 bases and J lost 4 bases; the stretch between them is 6 bases long.

This chain joins TRBV6-4 to TRBJ2-1; the D gene remains uncertain. The TCR sequence derives from a human donor in good health. The sequencing sample was made of T cells isolated from PBMCs. The encoded CDR3 is CASSDGSYNEQFF. The sequence in DNA is TGTGCCAGCAGTGACGGTAGTTACAATGAGCAGTTCTTC.